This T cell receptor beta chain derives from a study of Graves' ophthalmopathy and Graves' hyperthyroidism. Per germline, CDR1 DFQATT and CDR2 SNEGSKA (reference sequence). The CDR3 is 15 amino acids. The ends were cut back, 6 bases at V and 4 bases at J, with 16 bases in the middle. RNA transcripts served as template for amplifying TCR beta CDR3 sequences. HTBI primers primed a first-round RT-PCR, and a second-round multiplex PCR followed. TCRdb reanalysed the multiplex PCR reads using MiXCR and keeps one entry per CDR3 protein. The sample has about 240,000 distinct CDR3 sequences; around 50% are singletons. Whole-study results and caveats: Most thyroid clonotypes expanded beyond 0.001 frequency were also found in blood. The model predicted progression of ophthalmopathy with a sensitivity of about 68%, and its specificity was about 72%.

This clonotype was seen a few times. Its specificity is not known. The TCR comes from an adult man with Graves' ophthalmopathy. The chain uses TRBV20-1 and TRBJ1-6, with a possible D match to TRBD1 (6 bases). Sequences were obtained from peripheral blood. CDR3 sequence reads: CSALGGLRYNSPLHF. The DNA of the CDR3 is TGCAGTGCCCTGGGGGGGCTTCGGTATAATTCACCCCTCCACTTT.